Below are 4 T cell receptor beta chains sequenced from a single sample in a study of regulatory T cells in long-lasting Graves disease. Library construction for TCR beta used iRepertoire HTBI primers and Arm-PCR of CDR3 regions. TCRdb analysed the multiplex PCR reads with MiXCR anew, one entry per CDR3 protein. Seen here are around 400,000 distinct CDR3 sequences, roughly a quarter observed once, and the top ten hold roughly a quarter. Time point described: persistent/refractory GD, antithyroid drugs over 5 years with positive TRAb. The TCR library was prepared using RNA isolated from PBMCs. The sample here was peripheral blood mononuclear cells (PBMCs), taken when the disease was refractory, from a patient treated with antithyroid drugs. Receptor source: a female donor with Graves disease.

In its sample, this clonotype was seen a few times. The DNA of the CDR3 is TGTGCCAGCAGCGGTACAGGATCACTAAACTATGGCTACACCTTC. It translates to CASSGTGSLNYGYTF. This chain links TRBV13 with TRBJ1-2; maybe TRBD1 (5 bases). This CDR3 comprises 15 residues. Germline CDR1 and CDR2: PRHDT and FYEKMQ (reference sequence). V shed 5 bases and J shed 2 bases, with 15 bases lying between them.

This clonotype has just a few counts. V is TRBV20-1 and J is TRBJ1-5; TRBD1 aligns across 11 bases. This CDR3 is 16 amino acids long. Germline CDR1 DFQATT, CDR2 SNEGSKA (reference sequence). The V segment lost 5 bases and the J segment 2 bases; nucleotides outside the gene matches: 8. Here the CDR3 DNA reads TGCAGTGCTCCCGGACAGGGGGCGATTGGCAATCAGCCCCAGCATTTT. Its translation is CSAPGQGAIGNQPQHF.

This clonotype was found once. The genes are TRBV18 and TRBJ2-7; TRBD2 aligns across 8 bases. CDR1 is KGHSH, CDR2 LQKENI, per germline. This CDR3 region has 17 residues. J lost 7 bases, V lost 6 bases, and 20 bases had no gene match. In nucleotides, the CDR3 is TGTGCCAGCTCCCTCGCGGAAAGCGGGAGACGGGTGGGAGAGCAGTACTTC. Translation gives CASSLAESGRRVGEQYF.

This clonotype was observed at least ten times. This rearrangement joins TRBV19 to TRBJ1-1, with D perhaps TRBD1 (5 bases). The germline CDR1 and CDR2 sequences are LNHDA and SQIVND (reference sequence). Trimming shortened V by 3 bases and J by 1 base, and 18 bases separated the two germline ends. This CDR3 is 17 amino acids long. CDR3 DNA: TGTGCCAGTAGTATGGCGATAGGTAGGGGATCGAACACTGAAGCTTTCTTT. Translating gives CASSMAIGRGSNTEAFF.